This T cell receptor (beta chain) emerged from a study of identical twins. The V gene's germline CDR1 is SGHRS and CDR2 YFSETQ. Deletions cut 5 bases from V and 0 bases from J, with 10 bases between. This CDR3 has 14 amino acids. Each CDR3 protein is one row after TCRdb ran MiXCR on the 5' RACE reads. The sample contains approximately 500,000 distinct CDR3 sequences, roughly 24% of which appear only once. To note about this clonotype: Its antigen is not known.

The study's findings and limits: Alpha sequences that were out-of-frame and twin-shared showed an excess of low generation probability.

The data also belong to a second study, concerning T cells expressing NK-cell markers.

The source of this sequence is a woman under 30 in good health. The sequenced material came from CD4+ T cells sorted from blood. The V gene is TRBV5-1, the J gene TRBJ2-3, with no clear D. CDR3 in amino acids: CASRLQESTDTQYF. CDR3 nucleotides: TGCGCCAGCAGGCTGCAGGAGAGCACAGATACGCAGTATTTT.